The entry that follows covers one T cell receptor beta chain sequence. Produced via immunoSEQ multiplex PCR; TCRdb's table is partial and in-frame only. The sample carries roughly 78,000 clones, around four fifths recorded once. This record belongs to a study of T cell responses to AZD1222 COVID-19 vaccine. CDR1 is KGHSH and CDR2 is LQKENI in the germline V gene. The CDR3 covers 15 residues. Trimming removed 4 bases from V and 0 bases from J, with 12 bases in between. V is TRBV18 and J is TRBJ1-2; D gene ambiguous. The origin of this receptor is an adult in good health. Here the sequenced sample was peripheral blood, taken on day 0 of AZD1222 vaccination. The CDR3 here is CASSREAEANYGYTF. CDR3 DNA sequence: TGTGCCAGCTCACGAGAGGCAGAGGCTAACTATGGCTACACCTTC.